The subject of this entry is one T cell receptor beta chain. The data were produced by immunoSEQ multiplex PCR, yet TCRdb's version contains in-frame clones alone and is incomplete. The top ten clones hold about 2.6% of a sample with about 170,000 clones, over 75% of them seen once. This record belongs to a study of T cell responses to AZD1222 COVID-19 vaccine. Germline values: CDR1 LNHDA, CDR2 SQIVND (reference sequence). The CDR3 runs 14 residues. V lost 6 bases, J lost 3 bases, and 11 bases lay in between. Sequenced material: peripheral blood, taken on day 0 of AZD1222 vaccination. The source of this sequence is an adult in good health. The chain links TRBV19 to TRBJ1-4; maybe TRBD1 (5 bases). The CDR3 protein is CASRGPGSNEKLFF. CDR3 bases: TGTGCCAGTAGAGGGCCAGGGTCTAATGAAAAACTGTTTTTT. The full variable domain, in which reference TRBV19 and TRBJ1-4 provide the parts outside the CDR3, is DGGITQSPKYLFRKEGQNVTLSCEQNLNHDAMYWYRQDPGQGLRLIYYSQIVNDFQKGDIAEGYSVSREKKESFPLTVTSAQKNPTAFYLCASRGPGSNEKLFFGSGTQLSVL.